This T cell receptor beta chain was captured in a study of T-cell memory formation after mild COVID-19. This clonotype was seen once. MiXCR, run by TCRdb on the 5' RACE reads, gives a single entry per CDR3 protein. The sample shows around 82,000 distinct CDR3 sequences, over 10% of them seen only once. The germline gives CDR1 SEHNR, CDR2 FQNEAQ (reference sequence). Germline trimming cut 0 bases from V and 5 bases from J; bases unmatched to any gene: 8. This CDR3 region has 17 residues. The TCR sequence derives from a young man who had mild COVID-19 (a few samples of this study predate the infection). Cell type and time point are not known. This rearrangement joins TRBV7-9 to TRBJ2-5; 11 bases line up with TRBD2. Sequenced input: PBMCs or a T cell subset sorted from them (not recorded which). The CDR3 reads CASSLATIAGGPETQYF. CDR3 coding DNA: TGTGCCAGCAGCTTAGCGACTATAGCGGGAGGGCCGGAGACCCAGTACTTC.